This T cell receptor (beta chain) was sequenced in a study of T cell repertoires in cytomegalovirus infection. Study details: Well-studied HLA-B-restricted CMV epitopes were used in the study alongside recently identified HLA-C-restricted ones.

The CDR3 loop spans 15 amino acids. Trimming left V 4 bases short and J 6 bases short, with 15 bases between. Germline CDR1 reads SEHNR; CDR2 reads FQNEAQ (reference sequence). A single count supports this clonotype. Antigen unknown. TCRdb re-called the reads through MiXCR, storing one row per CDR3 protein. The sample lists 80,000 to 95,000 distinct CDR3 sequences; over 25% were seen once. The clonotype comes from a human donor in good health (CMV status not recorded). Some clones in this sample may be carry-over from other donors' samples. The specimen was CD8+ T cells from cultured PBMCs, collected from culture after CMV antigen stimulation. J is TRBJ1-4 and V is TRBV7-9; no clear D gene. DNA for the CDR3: TGTGCCAGCAGCTATCCTTCAGGATGGGATGAAAAACTGTTTTTT. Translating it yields CASSYPSGWDEKLFF.